These T cell receptor beta chains were read from a single sample in a study of response to subunit inactivated influenza vaccine. TCRdb re-called the RT-PCR reads with MiXCR, one entry per CDR3 protein. Of more than 200,000 distinct CDR3 sequences detected, about 12% appear once; the ten largest clones hold 7.8%. Sequencing used non-naive T cells sorted from PBMCs, obtained less than 15 days before vaccination. Receptors originate from a man aged 50-60 years who received an inactivated influenza vaccine. Both conserved end residues are part of each CDR3. A D gene is named only where the DNA matches it firmly. Some rows mark clone size as missing; the rest say once, few, many or name a class of expanded clone.

. | . | TRBJ2-3 | TRBV20-1 | CSASRSTDTQYF | TGCAGTGCTAGTCGTAGCACAGATACGCAGTATTTT
few | TRBD2 | TRBJ2-5 | TRBV28 | CASSLGAKVAGGRQETQYF | TGTGCCAGCAGTTTAGGGGCCAAAGTTGCGGGGGGTCGCCAAGAGACCCAGTACTTC
. | TRBD2 | TRBJ2-1 | TRBV7-9 | CASSLGTSGDREQFF | TGTGCCAGCAGCTTAGGGACTAGCGGGGACAGAGAGCAGTTCTTC
. | . | TRBJ2-1 | TRBV20-1 | CSAAPLISYNEQFF | TGCAGTGCAGCCCCACTAATATCCTACAATGAGCAGTTCTTC
. | TRBD1 | TRBJ1-2 | TRBV3-1 | CASSQQKGQGGDGYTF | TGTGCCAGCAGCCAACAGAAGGGACAGGGGGGCGATGGCTACACCTTC
. | . | TRBJ2-7 | TRBV6-2/TRBV6-3 | CASRPTGFRYEQYF | TGTGCCAGCAGACCCACAGGGTTCAGGTACGAGCAGTACTTC
. | . | TRBJ1-1 | TRBV11-2 | CASSSGSPEAFF | TGTGCCAGCAGCTCAGGGTCACCCGAAGCTTTCTTT
. | TRBD1 | TRBJ1-2 | TRBV11-1 | CASSHTRAGGNYGYTF | TGTGCCAGCAGCCATACCCGGGCAGGGGGCAACTATGGCTATACCTTC
. | . | TRBJ1-3 | TRBV18 | CASSPQSVGGLALRNTIYF | TGTGCCAGCTCACCACAATCAGTCGGGGGACTCGCTCTAAGGAACACCATATATTTT
few | . | TRBJ2-1 | TRBV5-1 | CASSLGPGSNNEQFF | TGCGCCAGCAGCTTGGGCCCAGGGTCCAACAATGAGCAGTTCTTC
. | . | TRBJ2-3 | TRBV19 | CASKHQSTDTQYF | TGTGCCAGTAAGCACCAGTCCACAGATACGCAGTATTTT
. | TRBD1 | TRBJ2-3 | TRBV7-2 | CASSFAGTAQSDTQYF | TGTGCCAGCAGCTTCGCCGGGACAGCCCAGTCGGATACGCAGTATTTT
. | . | TRBJ2-1 | TRBV29-1 | CSVEGITYNEQFF | TGCAGCGTTGAGGGAATTACCTACAATGAGCAGTTCTTC
. | . | TRBJ2-6 | TRBV12-3/TRBV12-4 | CASTPGGSGANVLTF | TGTGCCAGCACCCCCGGGGGATCTGGGGCCAACGTCCTGACTTTC
. | . | TRBJ1-4 | TRBV12-3/TRBV12-4 | CASRGAGEGKLFF | TGTGCCAGCAGGGGGGCAGGTGAGGGAAAACTGTTTTTT
many | . | TRBJ2-7 | TRBV7-6 | CASSKRAGEQYF | TGTGCCAGCAGCAAAAGGGCGGGAGAGCAGTACTTC
few | TRBD2 | TRBJ2-3 | TRBV3-1 | CASSSSGSGADTQYF | TGTGCCAGCAGCTCTAGCGGGAGTGGTGCAGATACGCAGTATTTT
few | . | TRBJ2-1 | TRBV28 | CASSGNYNEQFF | TGTGCCAGCAGCGGAAACTACAATGAGCAGTTCTTC
many | . | TRBJ2-7 | TRBV28 | CASSLPVTRVAGYEQYF | TGTGCCAGCAGTTTACCCGTGACCCGGGTAGCAGGCTACGAGCAGTACTTC
many | TRBD2 | TRBJ2-5 | TRBV30 | CAWRSRSGEETQYF | TGTGCCTGGAGATCCCGTAGCGGGGAAGAGACCCAGTACTTC
. | . | TRBJ2-2 | TRBV11-2 | CASSSNLNTGELFF | TGTGCCAGCAGCTCAAATTTGAACACCGGGGAGCTGTTTTTT
. | TRBD1 | TRBJ2-2 | TRBV10-2 | CASDSGTANTGELFF | TGCGCCAGTGACTCCGGGACAGCGAACACCGGGGAGCTGTTTTTT
few | TRBD2 | TRBJ2-1 | TRBV7-2 | CASSPPSGRGYNEQFF | TGTGCCAGCAGCCCACCAAGCGGGAGGGGTTACAATGAGCAGTTCTTC
. | . | TRBJ2-7 | TRBV28 | CASSDLAGSYEQYF | TGTGCCAGCAGTGACCTGGCGGGGAGCTACGAGCAGTACTTC
many | . | TRBJ1-1 | TRBV24-1 | CATSDFCRGQTSTNTEAFF | TGTGCCACCAGTGATTTTTGTCGTGGGCAGACAAGCACGAACACTGAAGCTTTCTTT
many | TRBD2 | TRBJ2-3 | TRBV2 | CASSGASGGADTQYF | TGTGCCAGCAGTGGTGCTAGCGGGGGGGCAGATACGCAGTATTTT
. | TRBD2 | TRBJ2-1 | TRBV7-8 | CASSQPRAGRASREQFF | TGTGCCAGCAGCCAACCTCGTGCCGGGAGGGCCTCTAGAGAGCAGTTCTTC
. | . | TRBJ2-2 | TRBV5-1 | CASSLPGSTGELFF | TGCGCCAGCAGCTTGCCCGGGAGCACCGGGGAGCTGTTTTTT
many | . | TRBJ2-3 | TRBV4-3 | CASSQEGGRTQYF | TGCGCCAGCAGCCAAGAGGGGGGCCGTACGCAGTATTTT
few | TRBD1 | TRBJ1-2 | TRBV12-3/TRBV12-4 | CASSLQGIAYGYTF | TGTGCCAGCAGTCTACAGGGGATTGCCTATGGCTACACCTTC
. | TRBD2 | TRBJ2-4 | TRBV20-1 | CSATSGVALAKNIQYF | TGCAGTGCTACTAGCGGGGTGGCCCTAGCCAAAAACATTCAGTACTTC